This TCR beta chain was retrieved from a study of T-cell memory formation after mild COVID-19. Study in general: In these data, TCR clusters were largely donor specific.

Germline V CDR1 and CDR2: SGHKS, YYEKEE (reference sequence). V was pared by 4 bases and J by 4 bases, with 21 bases of the junction left unmatched. CDR3 size: 21 residues. As regards this clonotype: Its antigen is unknown.

TCRdb called the 5' RACE reads again in MiXCR, with one record for every CDR3 protein. The data show some 150,000 distinct CDR3 sequences, approximately 6% seen once. Study results and limitations: Whether day 37 second-wave clones are SARS-CoV-2-specific was not confirmed. Clones contracting over day 15 to 85 were CD4/CD8 balanced, with later expanders leaning CD4+.

This clonotype was obtained from an adult woman who had mild COVID-19 (a few samples of this study predate the infection). Cell type and time point are not known. This sequence joins TRBV5-5 and TRBJ2-5, with 14 nucleotides matching TRBD2. Sequenced: PBMCs or a T cell subset sorted from them (not recorded which). This CDR3 is CASSEGSGTSGSAPRGETQYF. The CDR3 DNA is TGTGCCAGCAGCGAAGGCAGCGGGACTAGCGGGAGTGCCCCCCGGGGAGAGACCCAGTACTTC.